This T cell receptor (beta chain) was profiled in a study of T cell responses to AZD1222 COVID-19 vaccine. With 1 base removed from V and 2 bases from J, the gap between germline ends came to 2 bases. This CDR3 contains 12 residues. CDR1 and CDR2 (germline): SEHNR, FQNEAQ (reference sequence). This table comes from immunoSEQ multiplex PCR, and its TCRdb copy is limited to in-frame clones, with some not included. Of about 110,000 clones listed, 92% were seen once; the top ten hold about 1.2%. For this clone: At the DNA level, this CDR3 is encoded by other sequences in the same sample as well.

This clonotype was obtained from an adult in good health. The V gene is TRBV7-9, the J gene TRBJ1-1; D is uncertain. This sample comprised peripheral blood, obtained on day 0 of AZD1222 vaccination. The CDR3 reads CASSLVNTEAFF. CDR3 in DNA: TGTGCCAGCAGCTTAGTAAACACTGAAGCTTTCTTT.